These 13 T cell receptor beta chains share one sample of origin, sequenced in a study of blood T cell repertoires in COVID-19. Measured with immunoSEQ multiplex PCR; TCRdb has only the in-frame clones, and not every one. Altogether 380,000 or so clones are present, 70% to 90% being singletons, with the ten largest covering over 0.9%. Input material: PBMCs or T cells enriched from blood (not recorded which). Receptors were obtained from a woman aged 25 to 39 with acute COVID-19.

In its sample, this clone was seen once. This chain joins TRBV19 and TRBJ1-1; D ambiguous. This CDR3 spans 13 amino acids. Germline lookup yields CDR1 LNHDA and CDR2 SQIVND (reference sequence). The V end was cut by 6 bases, the J end by 4 bases, with 12 bases between. CDR3: CASRTAPLTEAFF. The CDR3 DNA is TGTGCCAGTAGAACAGCTCCCCTCACTGAAGCTTTCTTT.

Only a few counts were recorded for this clone. V gene TRBV24-1 combines with J gene TRBJ1-1; D possibly corresponds to TRBD1 (5 bases). The CDR3 is 13 residues long. Germline V gives CDR1 KGHDR, CDR2 SFDVKD. The V and J ends lost 4 bases and 1 base respectively, with 6 bases between them. The CDR3 bases are TGTGCCACCAGTGAGCAGGGGAACACTGAAGCTTTCTTT. Translating it yields CATSEQGNTEAFF.

The chain links TRBV10-2 to TRBJ2-1; 15 bases are a match to TRBD2. V trimming: 0 bases; J trimming: 1 base; junction bases outside the gene matches: 10. The length of the CDR3 is 21 residues. CDR1 is WSHSY and CDR2 is SAAADI in the germline V gene. CDR3 coding DNA: TGCGCCAGCAGTGAGTCGATCTTGGGAGGGACTAGCGGGGGGTCCTACAATGAGCAGTTCTTC. Protein sequence: CASSESILGGTSGGSYNEQFF.

The rearrangement links TRBV14 to TRBJ1-1; D is uncertain. The germline V gene has CDR1 SGHDN and CDR2 FVKESK. With 0 bases removed from V and 4 bases from J, the gap between germline ends came to 15 bases. This CDR3 comprises 16 residues. The CDR3 loop is CASSQDFGRWSTEAFF. The CDR3 DNA reads as TGTGCCAGCAGCCAAGATTTCGGCAGATGGAGCACTGAAGCTTTCTTT.

The rearrangement uses TRBV24-1 and TRBJ2-2, with TRBD2 matching over 9 bases. The germline V gene encodes CDR1 KGHDR and CDR2 SFDVKD. The CDR3 consists of 18 residues. With V trimmed by 7 bases and J by 0 bases, 11 bases remained unmatched. CDR3 sequence (DNA): TGTGCCACCAGCCCTGGGCTAGCGGGGCCTTCGAACACCGGGGAGCTGTTTTTT. This gives the protein CATSPGLAGPSNTGELFF.

In DNA form, the CDR3 reads TGTGCCAGCAGTCCCCAGGGTAGGGAAAAACTGTTTTTT. It encodes CASSPQGREKLFF. V and J are TRBV28 and TRBJ1-4; tentatively, D is TRBD1 (5 bases). CDR3 length equals 13 residues. Per the germline V gene, CDR1 is MDHEN and CDR2 is SYDVKM. V lost 5 bases to trimming and J lost 8 bases, with 12 bases between them.

In nucleotides, the CDR3 is TGTGCCAGCAGCCCAACGGGACTAGCGGTTGAGACCCAGTACTTC. It codes for CASSPTGLAVETQYF. The chain recombines TRBV9 with TRBJ2-5, with TRBD2 matching 11 bases. Germline V lookup: CDR1 SGDLS, CDR2 YYNGEE. V lost 4 bases to trimming and J lost 5 bases; unmatched junction nucleotides: 7. CDR3 size: 15 residues. The full variable domain, in which reference TRBV9 and TRBJ2-5 provide the parts outside the CDR3, is DSGVTQTPKHLITATGQRVTLRCSPRSGDLSVYWYQQSLDQGLQFLIQYYNGEERAKGNILERFSAQQFPDLHSELNLSSLELGDSALYFCASSPTGLAVETQYFGPGTRLLVL.

The chain links TRBV7-2 to TRBJ1-2; no clear D gene. The germline V gene encodes CDR1 SGHTA and CDR2 FQGNSA. Trimming cost V 5 bases and J 4 bases, with 11 bases left between them. This CDR3 has 13 residues. The CDR3 region has the DNA TGTGCCAGCAGCCCAACAGAGTTCTATGGCTACACCTTC. Its translation is CASSPTEFYGYTF.

The chain carries TRBV18 and TRBJ2-3; a weak D match, TRBD1 (5 bases). Looked up from germline, CDR1 is KGHSH and CDR2 is LQKENI. The CDR3 has 12 amino acids. Trimming removed 4 bases from V and 3 bases from J, with 5 bases in between. The CDR3 loop reads CASSQGTDTQYF. The CDR3 DNA reads as TGTGCCAGCTCACAGGGGACAGATACGCAGTATTTT.

The chain employs TRBV28 and TRBJ2-7, with D perhaps matching TRBD1 (6 bases). Trimming removed 10 bases at V and 3 bases at J, with 7 bases between. The germline V gene encodes CDR1 MDHEN and CDR2 SYDVKM. The CDR3 covers 10 residues. The CDR3: CATQGYEQYF. In DNA, the CDR3 is TGTGCCACACAGGGCTACGAGCAGTACTTC. Together with reference TRBV28 and TRBJ2-7, the CDR3 gives the full variable domain: DVKVTQSSRYLVKRTGEKVFLECVQDMDHENMFWYRQDPGLGLRLIYFSYDVKMKEKGDIPEGYSVSREKKERFSLILESASTNQTSMYLCATQGYEQYFGPGTRLTVT.

The V call is TRBV5-6, the J call TRBJ2-7; 12 bases are shared with TRBD2. The CDR3 contains 17 residues. In germline, CDR1 is SGHDT, CDR2 YYEEEE. The V and J ends lost 2 bases and 5 bases, in that order; junction bases with no gene match: 11. As DNA, the CDR3 is TGTGCCAGCAGCTTAAGACTAGCGGGGGACGGTCCCCACGAGCAGTACTTC. It codes for CASSLRLAGDGPHEQYF.

The gene calls are TRBV5-1 and TRBJ2-7; 8 nucleotides line up with TRBD1. V was clipped by 7 bases and J by 2 bases; unmatched bases: 11. Germline CDR1 SGHRS, CDR2 YFSETQ. The CDR3 totals 15 residues. CDR3 nucleotide sequence: TGCGCCAGCTCCTTGCGAGGACAGGGTACCTACGAGCAGTACTTC. Protein product: CASSLRGQGTYEQYF.

For the CDR3, the DNA is TGTGCCAGCAGCGTTGGGACTAGCAGCGAGCAGTACTTC. Protein: CASSVGTSSEQYF. The chain recombines TRBV5-6 with TRBJ2-7, with 9 bases fitting TRBD2. J gave up 6 bases and V 4 bases, and 5 bases lay outside the gene matches. The CDR3 is made up of 13 amino acids. The V gene's germline CDR1 is SGHDT and CDR2 YYEEEE.